The 10 T cell receptor beta chains given below trace back to one sample, sequenced in a study of early stage breast cancer tumors. Some clones are missing from TCRdb's copy, which holds only in-frame ones; the method was immunoSEQ multiplex PCR. The sample includes over 20,000 clones, roughly 67% seen only once; the top ten take less than 10%. Sequenced input: breast tumor tissue. The receptors were gathered from a person in their 60s with breast cancer.

In the case of this clone: Compared with germline, one end of the junction differs, possibly owing to a read error. The chain joins TRBV5-4 to TRBJ1-2; no clear D. Germline CDR1 and CDR2: SGHNT and YYREEE (reference sequence). The CDR3 runs to 14 residues. The CDR3 protein is CASSQDRFTGGYTF. The DNA of the CDR3 is TGCGCCAGCAGCCAAGATCGGTTTACGGGTGGCTACACCTTC.

This clone was seen just once. This chain links TRBV7-2 with TRBJ1-5; the D gene is possibly TRBD1 (6 bases). Germline CDR1 and CDR2: SGHTA and FQGNSA. There are 15 residues in the CDR3. Trimming removed 4 bases from V and 0 bases from J, with 10 bases in between. The CDR3 region has the DNA TGTGCCAGCAGCTCCTCGGGACATAGCAATCAGCCCCAGCATTTT. This sequence encodes CASSSSGHSNQPQHF. Supplemented by reference TRBV7-2 and TRBJ1-5, the full variable domain reads GAGVSQSPSNKVTEKGKDVELRCDPISGHTALYWYRQSLGQGLEFLIYFQGNSAPDKSGLPSDRFSAERTGGSVSTLTIQRTQQEDSAVYLCASSSSGHSNQPQHFGDGTRLSIL.

The DNA for the CDR3 is TGTGCCAGCAGTTTATCGGGGTTTCGTTTGGCCAATCAGCCCCAGCATTTT. Protein: CASSLSGFRLANQPQHF. The gene calls are TRBV28 and TRBJ1-5, with D unclear. Germline V gene data show CDR1 as MDHEN and CDR2 as SYDVKM. V shed 1 base and J shed 3 bases, with 16 bases lying between them. This CDR3 contains 17 residues.

CDR3 residues: CASSKDRNYGYTF. The DNA for the CDR3 is TGTGCCAGCAGCAAGGACAGGAACTATGGCTACACCTTC. This chain uses TRBV7-3 with TRBJ1-2, with 7 bases identical to TRBD1. Germline CDR1 is SGHTA and CDR2 is FQGTGA. This CDR3 contains 13 residues. The V gene end was trimmed by 5 bases and the J gene end by 2 bases; junction bases not matched to a gene: 2.

The chain has TRBV11-2 and TRBJ2-1; 13 bases are shared with TRBD2. There are 16 residues in the CDR3. V was pared by 3 bases and J by 7 bases, with 6 bases of the junction left unmatched. In germline, CDR1 is SGHAT, CDR2 FQNNGV. The CDR3 bases are TGTGCCAGCAGCTTCCAGGGACTAGCGGGAAGTAATGAGCAGTTCTTC. It codes for CASSFQGLAGSNEQFF.

This chain uses TRBV19 with TRBJ1-5; 7 positions agree with TRBD1. Germline V gene lookup returns CDR1 LNHDA and CDR2 SQIVND (reference sequence). CDR3 size: 16 residues. V trimming: 9 bases; J trimming: 2 bases; junction bases outside the gene matches: 13. CDR3 nucleotide sequence: TGTGCCAGCTCAGTCGGGGGACAGTCTGGCAATCAGCCCCAGCATTTT. Its translation: CASSVGGQSGNQPQHF.

This chain uses TRBV28 with TRBJ2-5; TRBD1 agrees at 9 bases. The J segment lost 5 bases and the V segment lost 7 bases, leaving 14 bases of the junction unmatched. CDR3 length equals 16 residues. The germline V gene has CDR1 MDHEN and CDR2 SYDVKM. CDR3 coding DNA: TGTGCCAGCACTCCTACTGCCGGGACAGGGTGGGAGACCCAGTACTTC. Protein: CASTPTAGTGWETQYF.

The rearrangement uses TRBV5-1 and TRBJ1-1, with D possibly being TRBD1 (5 bases). The germline V gene has CDR1 SGHRS and CDR2 YFSETQ. The CDR3 spans 15 residues. V was cut by 0 bases and J by 4 bases, with 13 bases left in between. CDR3 coding DNA: TGCGCCAGCAGCTTGGGGGACCTCGGGAGCACTGAAGCTTTCTTT. Amino acids: CASSLGDLGSTEAFF. Full variable domain (remainder filled in from reference TRBV5-1 and TRBJ1-1): KAGVTQTPRYLIKTRGQQVTLSCSPISGHRSVSWYQQTPGQGLQFLFEYFSETQRNKGNFPGRFSGRQFSNSRSEMNVSTLELGDSALYLCASSLGDLGSTEAFFGQGTRLTVV.

This clone ranks as medium-sized. The chain is built from TRBV6-5 and TRBJ2-7; 12 bases map to TRBD2. V trimming: 5 bases; J trimming: 12 bases; junction bases outside the gene matches: 11. Germline-derived CDR1 and CDR2 are MNHEY and SVGAGI. The CDR3 extends over 14 amino acids. The CDR3 spells CASSTRGGLAGWYF. As DNA, the CDR3 is TGTGCCAGCAGTACCAGGGGAGGACTAGCGGGATGGTACTTC.

V usage is TRBV30 and J usage is TRBJ2-7; tentative D call: TRBD1 (6 bases). The CDR3 spans 11 residues. Trimming left V 4 bases short and J 5 bases short, with 9 bases between. Germline V gives CDR1 GTSNPN, CDR2 SVGIG (reference sequence). The CDR3 DNA reads TGTGCCTGGACTTACAGGGACGAGCAGTACTTC. Protein sequence: CAWTYRDEQYF.